Listed below are T cell receptor beta chains from one sample, sequenced in a study of OX40 agonist ivuxolimab in advanced cancers. The protocol was immunoSEQ multiplex PCR, while the TCRdb copy is restricted to in-frame clones and leaves out a portion. This table holds tens of thousands of clones, about 92% found once. The sequences come from CD4+ or CD8+ T cells sorted from blood, collected in a trial of the OX40 agonist ivuxolimab. The receptors shown here come from an adult with an advanced solid tumor such as melanoma, head and neck, liver or kidney cancer. The CDR3 runs from the conserved cysteine through the conserved F or W. D genes are given only for firm matches. A clone size is listed for some rows: how often the clone was seen (once, few, many), or a class if it is expanded.

CASSDPLAGGPNEQFF TGTGCCAGCAGTGACCCCCTAGCGGGAGGGCCTAATGAGCAGTTCTTC TRBJ2-1 TRBV2 . TRBD2
CASSLGLGANTEAFF TGTGCCAGCAGCTTAGGCCTTGGGGCTAACACTGAAGCTTTCTTT TRBJ1-1 TRBV13 . .
CASSLRHSYEQYF TGTGCCAGCAGTTTACGGCACTCCTACGAGCAGTACTTC TRBJ2-7 TRBV27 once .
CASSLVGAEKLFF TGTGCCAGCAGCTTAGTTGGGGCAGAAAAACTGTTTTTT TRBJ1-4 TRBV7-9 . .
CASSLSNRGTGELFF TGTGCCAGCAGTTTATCCAACAGGGGAACCGGGGAGCTGTTTTTT TRBJ2-2 TRBV27 . TRBD1
CASSAFERLAGYSDQETQYF TGTGCCAGCAGTGCCTTCGAGAGGCTAGCGGGGTATTCGGACCAAGAGACCCAGTACTTC TRBJ2-5 TRBV28 . TRBD2
CASSGGIYGYTF TGTGCCAGCAGCGGCGGGATCTATGGCTACACCTTC TRBJ1-2 TRBV9 . .
CATSRDSKRQYF TGTGCCACCAGCAGAGATTCAAAGCGGCAGTACTTC TRBJ2-7 TRBV15 . .
CASRQGRTWTNEQFF TGCGCCAGCAGACAGGGGAGGACTTGGACCAATGAGCAGTTCTTC TRBJ2-1 TRBV5-1 . .
CASSLGPGGNEKLFF TGTGCCAGCAGCTTAGGGCCAGGGGGTAATGAAAAACTGTTTTTT TRBJ1-4 TRBV7-6 once TRBD1
CASSEALPAFF TGTGCCAGCAGTGAAGCGCTACCAGCTTTCTTT TRBJ1-1 TRBV6-1 . .
CASRRELSYNEQFF TGTGCCAGCCGCAGGGAACTCTCCTACAATGAGCAGTTCTTC TRBJ2-1 TRBV28 . .
CATSSGGDLGWSSEAFF TGTGCCACCAGCAGTGGGGGGGACCTAGGGTGGAGCTCTGAAGCTTTCTTT TRBJ1-1 TRBV15 . .
CASSPSKRGRETQYF TGTGCCAGCAGCCCCTCAAAACGCGGGCGAGAGACCCAGTACTTC TRBJ2-5 TRBV7-8 . .
CAKKDQPSEAFF TGTGCCAAAAAGGACCAGCCCTCTGAAGCTTTCTTT TRBJ1-1 TRBV2 . .
CASSLRSTMDQPQHF TGTGCCAGCAGTCTCAGGTCTACAATGGATCAGCCCCAGCATTTT TRBJ1-5 TRBV6-5 . .
CASSPIRNNEQFF TGTGCCAGCAGCCCAATAAGAAACAATGAGCAGTTCTTC TRBJ2-1 TRBV5-8 . .
CASSLGGEETQYF TGTGCCAGCAGCTTAGGTGGAGAAGAGACCCAGTACTTC TRBJ2-5 TRBV5-4 . .
CASSIAPGRANQPQHF TGTGCCAGTAGTATTGCCCCGGGCAGGGCGAATCAGCCCCAGCATTTT TRBJ1-5 TRBV19 . .
CSVDVTPYEQYF TGCAGCGTTGATGTGACTCCTTACGAGCAGTACTTC TRBJ2-7 TRBV29-1 . .
CATSRDGVLTEAFF TGTGCCACCAGCAGAGACGGGGTATTGACTGAAGCTTTCTTT TRBJ1-1 TRBV15 . .
CASSRQGWETQYF TGCGCCAGCAGTCGACAGGGGTGGGAGACCCAGTACTTC TRBJ2-5 TRBV4-1 . TRBD1
CASRSAGTSGYNEQFF TGTGCCAGCAGGTCAGCAGGGACTAGCGGCTACAATGAGCAGTTCTTC TRBJ2-1 TRBV27 few TRBD2
CASSEKGVGYEQYF TGTGCCAGTAGTGAGAAGGGGGTGGGCTACGAGCAGTACTTC TRBJ2-7 TRBV19 . .
CASSSGTVAGANVLTF TGTGCCAGCAGCAGCGGGACAGTGGCTGGGGCCAACGTCCTGACTTTC TRBJ2-6 TRBV5-4 . .
CASSYDSSYNSPLHF TGTGCCAGCAGTTACGACAGCAGCTATAATTCACCCCTCCACTTT TRBJ1-6 TRBV6-6 few .
CASRETSGVSYNEQFF TGTGCCAGCAGGGAGACTAGCGGGGTCTCCTACAATGAGCAGTTCTTC TRBJ2-1 TRBV2 . TRBD2
CAWSEEAGYTF TGTGCCTGGAGTGAGGAAGCTGGCTACACCTTC TRBJ1-2 TRBV30 . .
CASSPRGQGIIYGYTF TGTGCCAGTAGTCCGAGGGGGCAGGGGATAATCTATGGCTACACCTTC TRBJ1-2 TRBV19 once TRBD1
CASSQDESSNTEAFF TGCGCCAGCAGCCAAGATGAAAGTTCGAACACTGAAGCTTTCTTT TRBJ1-1 TRBV4-3 . .
CASSSLGVNYGYTF TGTGCCAGTAGTAGTCTAGGGGTGAACTATGGCTACACCTTC TRBJ1-2 TRBV19 . .
CASSLAAGASSYEQYF TGTGCCAGCAGCTTAGCTGCAGGGGCGAGCTCCTACGAGCAGTACTTC TRBJ2-7 TRBV7-2 . .
CASSGTGNQPQHF TGTGCCAGCAGTGGGACCGGCAATCAGCCCCAGCATTTT TRBJ1-5 TRBV2 . .
CSLISETEAFF TGCAGCCTTATTTCGGAAACTGAAGCTTTCTTT TRBJ1-1 TRBV20-1 . .
CASSLGGTAHYEQYF TGTGCCAGCAGCTTAGGGGGGACAGCTCACTACGAGCAGTACTTC TRBJ2-7 TRBV11-2 few TRBD1
CASKKLDSSYEQYF TGTGCCAGCAAAAAACTTGACAGCTCCTACGAGCAGTACTTC TRBJ2-7 TRBV27 once .